One sample yielded the 10 T cell receptor beta chains listed below, sequenced in a study of breast tumors, draining lymph nodes, adjacent tissues. Axillary draining lymph nodes of breast cancer patients supplied the node samples. TCRdb re-derived calls from the multiplex PCR reads in MiXCR, one entry per CDR3 protein. The sample records about 200,000 distinct CDR3 sequences, about 34% being singletons. Material: axillary lymph node tissue. Source of these receptors: a female donor with breast cancer. Some clones in this sample may be carry-over from other donors' samples.

The gene calls are TRBV7-8 and TRBJ2-1, with TRBD1 matching over 8 bases. This CDR3 comprises 15 residues. The V gene's germline CDR1 is SGHVS and CDR2 FQNEAQ. V was pared by 5 bases and J by 6 bases, with 9 bases of the junction left unmatched. The CDR3 coding sequence is TGTGCCAGCAGCCTCCAGGGGGCTACGAGCAATGAGCAGTTCTTC. Translation gives CASSLQGATSNEQFF.

Ten or more counts support this clonotype. The chain joins TRBV6-1 to TRBJ1-5; 8 bases are a match to TRBD1. The CDR3 has 15 amino acids. The germline CDR1 and CDR2 sequences are MNHNS and SASEGT. V dropped 8 bases and J dropped 1; count of bases not matched to a gene: 7. CDR3 coding DNA: TGTGCCAGCCTCCCTCAGGGGGCGAGCAATCAGCCCCAGCATTTT. Its protein product is CASLPQGASNQPQHF.

This clonotype was recorded at least ten times. The rearrangement links TRBV10-2 to TRBJ2-7; 8 bases are a match to TRBD1. V lost 6 bases, J lost 3 bases, and 10 bases stayed unmatched. The CDR3 contains 15 residues. Germline V gene lookup returns CDR1 WSHSY and CDR2 SAAADI. The CDR3 DNA is TGCGCCAGCAGAGGGACAGGACTATCTGGCTACGAGCAGTACTTC. This encodes CASRGTGLSGYEQYF.

This clonotype showed up many times. The chain uses TRBV6-1 and TRBJ1-2, with TRBD1 as a possible D gene (6 bases). V lost 8 bases and J 8 bases, leaving 21 bases between the germline ends. This CDR3 region has 14 residues. CDR1 and CDR2 (germline): MNHNS, SASEGT. The CDR3 DNA reads as TGTGCCAGCCGTCCCCTCCCAGGGGTGCAGGGCTACACCTTC. Translating it yields CASRPLPGVQGYTF.

This clonotype was counted many times. The rearrangement links TRBV12-3 or TRBV12-4 to TRBJ2-1; 7 positions match TRBD1. J gave up 5 bases and V 5 bases, and 12 bases lay outside the gene matches. This CDR3 region has 16 residues. For the CDR3, the DNA is TGTGCCAGCAGTCCAGAGACAGGGAGACCAAACAATGAGCAGTTCTTC. Its translation: CASSPETGRPNNEQFF.

Ten or more counts support this clonotype. The chain combines TRBV10-2 with TRBJ2-5, with 8 bases fitting TRBD2. Germline trimming cut 4 bases from V and 9 bases from J; bases unmatched to any gene: 1. The CDR3 consists of 11 residues. Per germline, CDR1 WSHSY and CDR2 SAAADI. CDR3 protein: CASSGGGPQYF. The CDR3 DNA is TGCGCCAGCAGTGGCGGGGGGCCCCAGTACTTC.

A word on this clonotype: A much larger clonotype is one base distant, so this may be a read error. In DNA, the CDR3 is TGCGCCAGCAGCCGGACTAACCGGAATGGGCAGTTCTTC. Translation: CASSRTNRNGQFF. The rearrangement uses TRBV10-2 and TRBJ2-1, with a weak D call TRBD2 (6 bases). The length of the CDR3 is 13 residues. The germline gives CDR1 WSHSY, CDR2 SAAADI.

J is TRBJ2-5 and V is TRBV2; 10 bases agree with TRBD2. The V gene end was trimmed by 11 bases and the J gene end by 5 bases; junction bases not matched to a gene: 11. The germline V gene encodes CDR1 SNHLY and CDR2 FYNNEI. CDR3 length: 14 residues. The CDR3 spells CARVEAGGHETQYF. For the CDR3, the DNA is TGTGCCCGCGTAGAAGCGGGGGGGCACGAGACCCAGTACTTC.

The rearrangement joins TRBV24-1 to TRBJ1-2, with a possible D match to TRBD1 (6 bases). Germline V gene lookup returns CDR1 KGHDR and CDR2 SFDVKD. V was trimmed by 5 bases and J by 7 bases, leaving 13 bases between them. The CDR3 has 13 amino acids. The CDR3, as DNA: TGTGCCACCAGTGCTGTTGGACAGTCTGGCTACACCTTC. As protein: CATSAVGQSGYTF.

This clonotype was seen a handful of times. This chain uses TRBV6-1 with TRBJ1-3; perhaps TRBD1 as D (6 bases). This CDR3 region has 16 residues. Per the germline V gene, CDR1 is MNHNS and CDR2 is SASEGT. V gave up 10 bases and J gave up 0 bases, with 19 bases separating them. The CDR3 loop is CATSAQGPYSGNTIYF. The CDR3 nucleotides are TGTGCCACCAGCGCACAGGGCCCCTACTCTGGAAACACCATATATTTT.